One sample yielded the 16 T cell receptor beta chains listed below, sequenced in a study of shared clonotypes between healthy human individuals. The data were produced by immunoSEQ multiplex PCR, yet TCRdb's version contains in-frame clones alone and is incomplete. The sample includes some 500,000 clones, about 96% of them seen just once. The specimen sequenced was naive CD4+ T cells sorted from blood. Subset here: CD45RA+ positively selected. These receptors came from a woman between 25 and 40 years old in good health.

The rearrangement links TRBV7-9 to TRBJ2-1; no clear D. Germline values: CDR1 SEHNR, CDR2 FQNEAQ (reference sequence). V was shortened by 6 bases and J by 7 bases, with 10 bases between the two germline ends. The CDR3 spans 12 residues. The CDR3 reads CASSLIANEQFF. As DNA, the CDR3 is TGTGCCAGCAGTCTGATAGCTAATGAGCAGTTCTTC. The full variable domain, completed using reference TRBV7-9 and TRBJ2-1, is DTGVSQNPRHKITKRGQNVTFRCDPISEHNRLYWYRQTLGQGPEFLTYFQNEAQLEKSRLLSDRFSAERPKGSFSTLEIQRTEQGDSAMYLCASSLIANEQFFGPGTRLTVL.

This chain links TRBV29-1 with TRBJ2-7, with 8 bases fitting TRBD1. J gave up 3 bases and V 7 bases, and 8 bases lay outside the gene matches. Germline V gene lookup returns CDR1 SQVTM and CDR2 ANQGSEA. This CDR3 spans 13 amino acids. CDR3 bases: TGCAGCGCCAGGGGGCCAAATTACTACGAGCAGTACTTC. Translating it yields CSARGPNYYEQYF.

This clone was recorded once. The V gene is TRBV4-2, the J gene TRBJ2-7; 10 nucleotides agree with TRBD2. Trimming removed 1 base from V and 3 bases from J; junction bases left unmatched: 6. The CDR3 is made up of 16 amino acids. Germline CDR1 reads LGHNA; CDR2 reads YNFKEQ. The CDR3 here is CASSQVETSGRYEQYF. The CDR3 DNA sequence: TGTGCCAGCAGCCAAGTTGAGACTAGCGGGCGCTACGAGCAGTACTTC.

The genes are TRBV7-6 and TRBJ2-1; 8 nucleotides match TRBD1. Losses at the gene ends were 1 base for V and 1 base for J; bases not matched to a gene: 6. In germline, CDR1 is SGHVS, CDR2 FNYEAQ. The CDR3 totals 17 residues. For the CDR3, the DNA is TGTGCCAGCAGCTTAGTAACAGGGGGTATGTCCTACAATGAGCAGTTCTTC. It encodes CASSLVTGGMSYNEQFF.

The chain is built from TRBV13 and TRBJ1-2, with 7 bases fitting TRBD1. V was pared by 4 bases and J by 8 bases, with 10 bases of the junction left unmatched. The germline gives CDR1 PRHDT, CDR2 FYEKMQ (reference sequence). The CDR3 is 14 amino acids. CDR3 amino acids: CASSYTQGFRGYTF. The CDR3 DNA is TGTGCCAGCAGCTACACACAGGGGTTTCGGGGCTACACCTTC.

The V and J genes are TRBV5-4 and TRBJ2-1, with D possibly TRBD1 on 6 matching bases. V was trimmed by 3 bases and J by 3 bases, leaving 10 bases between them. Germline CDR1 SGHNT, CDR2 YYREEE (reference sequence). CDR3 length equals 14 residues. Here the CDR3 reads CASSSGTRYNEQFF. The CDR3 DNA follows: TGTGCCAGCAGCTCCGGGACACGCTACAATGAGCAGTTCTTC.

V is TRBV6-5 and J is TRBJ2-7; D ambiguous. The CDR3 extends over 12 amino acids. The germline V and J ends were trimmed by 5 bases and 5 bases, with 10 bases remaining between them. Germline V gives CDR1 MNHEY, CDR2 SVGAGI. The CDR3 spells CASSRDRDEQYF. The CDR3 DNA reads as TGTGCCAGCAGTCGTGACCGGGACGAGCAGTACTTC.

V and J are TRBV7-3 and TRBJ2-3; 12 nucleotides agree with TRBD2. The CDR3 consists of 16 residues. Looked up from germline, CDR1 is SGHTA and CDR2 is FQGTGA. V lost 4 bases, J lost 1 base, and 3 bases stayed unmatched. The CDR3 nucleotides are TGTGCCAGCAGCTCGACTAGCGGGAGCCGCACAGATACGCAGTATTTT. Translation gives CASSSTSGSRTDTQYF.

The chain employs TRBV19 and TRBJ2-4; TRBD2 matches at 7 bases. Germline lookup yields CDR1 LNHDA and CDR2 SQIVND (reference sequence). This CDR3 contains 16 residues. V lost 5 bases and J lost 8; bases outside the gene matches: 15. The CDR3 reads CASSFLYAGEGDIQYF. The CDR3 DNA reads as TGTGCCAGTAGTTTTCTTTACGCGGGAGAAGGGGACATTCAGTACTTC.

For the CDR3, the DNA is TGTGCCAGCAGCGTGGATTCCCGAAGAGAGGAGACCCAGTACTTC. Its translation: CASSVDSRREETQYF. V gene TRBV9 combines with J gene TRBJ2-5; no definite D call. V was cut by 2 bases and J by 5 bases, with 16 bases left in between. This CDR3 is built from 15 residues. Per the germline V gene, CDR1 is SGDLS and CDR2 is YYNGEE. The full variable domain, completed using reference TRBV9 and TRBJ2-5, is DSGVTQTPKHLITATGQRVTLRCSPRSGDLSVYWYQQSLDQGLQFLIQYYNGEERAKGNILERFSAQQFPDLHSELNLSSLELGDSALYFCASSVDSRREETQYFGPGTRLLVL.

The chain carries TRBV28 and TRBJ1-2, with unresolved D. The CDR3 contains 12 residues. Trimming took 2 bases from V and 4 from J, leaving 5 bases between them. CDR1 and CDR2 (germline): MDHEN, SYDVKM. The CDR3 DNA reads TGTGCCAGCAGTTTAGTAGGCTATGGCTACACCTTC. This sequence encodes CASSLVGYGYTF.

The V gene is TRBV11-3, the J gene TRBJ2-2; D remains unclear. CDR3 length equals 14 residues. Trimming took 4 bases from V and 1 from J, leaving 7 bases between them. Per germline, CDR1 SGHNT and CDR2 YENEEA. In nucleotides, the CDR3 is TGTGCCAGCAGCTACAGCGTGAACACCGGGGAGCTGTTTTTT. Its protein product is CASSYSVNTGELFF.

The rearrangement links TRBV14 to TRBJ1-5; 8 bases agree with TRBD1. Germline-derived CDR1 and CDR2 are SGHDN and FVKESK. Trimming took 0 bases from V and 2 from J; bases not matched to a gene: 18. CDR3 length equals 21 residues. The CDR3 region has the DNA TGTGCCAGCAGCCAAGAAGGGTATAGGACAGGGCAATATCTCGGCAATCAGCCCCAGCATTTT. Encoded protein: CASSQEGYRTGQYLGNQPQHF.

This clone was observed a few times. The chain links TRBV19 to TRBJ1-1; TRBD1 matches at 8 bases. Germline V gene data show CDR1 as LNHDA and CDR2 as SQIVND (reference sequence). V was pared by 1 base and J by 3 bases, with 4 bases of the junction left unmatched. The CDR3 extends over 15 amino acids. The CDR3 sequence is CASSIGGTGYTEAFF. The CDR3 nucleotides read TGTGCCAGTAGTATAGGAGGGACAGGCTACACTGAAGCTTTCTTT.

The V and J genes are TRBV6-6 and TRBJ2-5, with a weak D call TRBD2 (6 bases). Trimming cost V 11 bases and J 2 bases, with 12 bases left between them. Germline CDR1 is MNHNY and CDR2 is SVGAGI (reference sequence). The CDR3 spans 12 residues. The CDR3 bases are TGTGCCGCAGGGACTGTTCAAGAGACCCAGTACTTC. Amino acid sequence: CAAGTVQETQYF.

J is TRBJ2-1 and V is TRBV6-1; 11 bases agree with TRBD2. J lost 4 bases, V lost 10 bases, and 3 bases had no gene match. The length of the CDR3 is 13 residues. Germline lookup yields CDR1 MNHNS and CDR2 SASEGT. This CDR3 is CAIAGGSYNEQFF. In DNA, the CDR3 is TGTGCCATAGCGGGAGGGTCATACAATGAGCAGTTCTTC.